These 25 T cell receptor beta chains originate from one sample sequenced in a study of control samples from healthy donors and cancer patients. Here immunoSEQ multiplex PCR was the method, and the copy in TCRdb shows in-frame clones only, minus some. Of about 110,000 clones listed, roughly 91% are singletons. The sample was blood. Source of these receptors: a woman aged 45-65 years in good health.

The table lists this clone with a count of one. The same CDR3 is also encoded by other DNA sequences in this sample. This chain links TRBV15 with TRBJ2-7; D ambiguous. Germline V gene sequence: CDR1 LNHNV, CDR2 YYDKDF (reference sequence). V lost 1 base, J lost 4 bases, and 2 bases lay in between. The CDR3 runs to 11 residues. The CDR3 DNA reads TGTGCCACCAGCAGAGGGTACGAGCAGTACTTC. This translates into CATSRGYEQYF.

The chain employs TRBV6-5 and TRBJ1-5, with D uncertain. Trimming removed 6 bases from V and 1 base from J, with 13 bases in between. Germline CDR1 and CDR2: MNHEY and SVGAGI. The CDR3 sequence is 15 residues long. The CDR3 is CASSIRKASNQPQHF. CDR3 sequence (DNA): TGTGCCAGCAGCATTAGGAAGGCGAGCAATCAGCCCCAGCATTTT.

This rearrangement joins TRBV7-8 to TRBJ1-5; D remains ambiguous. The V and J ends lost 0 bases and 9 bases respectively, with 9 bases between them. There are 13 residues in the CDR3. The V gene's germline CDR1 is SGHVS and CDR2 FQNEAQ. The CDR3 sequence is CASSLAAQRPQHF. CDR3 coding DNA: TGTGCCAGCAGCTTAGCGGCGCAGCGGCCCCAGCATTTT.

As for this clone: The same CDR3 also results from other DNA sequences found in this sample. The CDR3 DNA follows: TGTGCCAGCAGCTTCAGTCTCATCGGTCTACCTGAAGCTTTCTTT. Protein sequence: CASSFSLIGLPEAFF. The chain is built from TRBV5-5 and TRBJ1-1, with D unclear. Trimming removed 2 bases at V and 6 bases at J, with 17 bases between. The germline CDR1 and CDR2 sequences are SGHKS and YYEKEE (reference sequence). This CDR3 comprises 15 residues.

V is TRBV19 and J is TRBJ1-3; a weak D match, TRBD1 (6 bases). The V gene lost 10 bases and the J gene lost 4 bases, with 17 bases spanning the gap. In germline, CDR1 is LNHDA, CDR2 SQIVND (reference sequence). The CDR3 is 14 residues long. The CDR3 here is CATESGAGGNTIYF. CDR3 sequence (DNA): TGTGCCACCGAGTCAGGGGCCGGAGGAAACACCATATATTTT.

This chain links TRBV5-5 with TRBJ2-1; D uncertain. The germline V gene encodes CDR1 SGHKS and CDR2 YYEKEE (reference sequence). Trimming left V 0 bases short and J 0 bases short, with 13 bases between. This CDR3 region has 17 residues. The CDR3 DNA sequence: TGTGCCAGCAGCTTGGATAAGCGATACAGCTCCTACAATGAGCAGTTCTTC. Translating gives CASSLDKRYSSYNEQFF.

J is TRBJ1-5 and V is TRBV27; no clear D gene. The CDR3 runs to 16 residues. Looked up from germline, CDR1 is MNHEY and CDR2 is SMNVEV (reference sequence). The ends were cut back, 8 bases at V and 3 bases at J, with 20 bases in the middle. CDR3 coding DNA: TGTGCCAGCCCGGGGAGGTCAGAGGCTAACAATCAGCCCCAGCATTTT. It encodes CASPGRSEANNQPQHF.

This chain links TRBV9 with TRBJ2-1; tentatively, D is TRBD2 (6 bases). Germline values: CDR1 SGDLS, CDR2 YYNGEE. The CDR3 has 15 residues. The ends were cut back, 2 bases at V and 5 bases at J, with 14 bases in the middle. Here the CDR3 DNA reads TGTGCCAGCAGCGTGCGGGACGGAAGAAACAATGAGCAGTTCTTC. As protein: CASSVRDGRNNEQFF.

The rearrangement links TRBV10-1 to TRBJ2-2; D possibly corresponds to TRBD1 (5 bases). With 3 bases removed from V and 5 bases from J, the gap between germline ends came to 13 bases. Germline values: CDR1 WNHNN, CDR2 SYGVQD (reference sequence). CDR3 length: 15 amino acids. The CDR3 DNA follows: TGCGCCAGCAGTGAATATCAGGGAAAAACCGGGGAGCTGTTTTTT. Encoded protein: CASSEYQGKTGELFF.

The chain is built from TRBV18 and TRBJ2-4; 13 nucleotides agree with TRBD2. The V and J ends lost 3 bases and 0 bases, in that order; junction bases with no gene match: 8. Germline V CDR1 and CDR2: KGHSH, LQKENI. This CDR3 spans 19 amino acids. CDR3 sequence: CASSPYTSGGALAKNIQYF. The CDR3 bases are TGTGCCAGCTCACCGTATACTAGCGGGGGGGCCCTAGCCAAAAACATTCAGTACTTC.

As regards this clone: This sample also contains other DNA sequences that code for the same CDR3. The gene calls are TRBV5-1 and TRBJ2-3; 7 bases map to TRBD1. The CDR3 length is 13 residues. V lost 3 bases, J lost 6 bases, and 4 bases stayed unmatched. CDR1 and CDR2 (germline): SGHRS, YFSETQ. DNA of the CDR3: TGCGCCAGCAGCTCAGGGGGTTCGGATACGCAGTATTTT. It encodes CASSSGGSDTQYF.

This clone was recorded only once. V and J are TRBV11-2 and TRBJ2-7; 7 nucleotides line up with TRBD1. The J segment lost 3 bases and the V segment lost 5 bases, leaving 16 bases of the junction unmatched. The germline V gene has CDR1 SGHAT and CDR2 FQNNGV. The CDR3 has 17 residues. The CDR3 DNA reads as TGTGCCAGCAGCATCAAACGACAGGGATTGACGGTCTACGAGCAGTACTTC. Translating gives CASSIKRQGLTVYEQYF.

The gene calls are TRBV9 and TRBJ2-7; TRBD1 or TRBD2 may be the D gene (5 bases each). Germline lookup yields CDR1 SGDLS and CDR2 YYNGEE. Trimming shortened V by 2 bases and J by 5 bases, and 14 bases separated the two germline ends. This CDR3 region has 14 residues. Here the CDR3 reads CASSVSGPRDEQYF. CDR3 bases: TGTGCCAGCAGCGTCTCGGGGCCGAGGGACGAGCAGTACTTC.

The V gene is TRBV20-1, the J gene TRBJ2-1; 7 nucleotides match TRBD2. This CDR3 is built from 20 residues. The germline gives CDR1 DFQATT, CDR2 SNEGSKA (reference sequence). Trimming at V came to 3 bases and at J to 8 bases, leaving 28 bases not matched to a gene. CDR3 DNA: TGCAGTGCTAGTATTCCCCATATGGTAGCGGGTTCGGCCTGGTTCGATGAGCAGTTCTTC. Residues: CSASIPHMVAGSAWFDEQFF.

This rearrangement joins TRBV5-4 to TRBJ2-5; perhaps TRBD2 as D (5 bases). The length of the CDR3 is 13 residues. Germline V gives CDR1 SGHNT, CDR2 YYREEE (reference sequence). Trimming pared 4 bases from V and 3 bases from J, leaving 10 bases between. Written as DNA, the CDR3 is TGTGCCAGCAGCGCTGGACTTAAAGAGACCCAGTACTTC. Translating it yields CASSAGLKETQYF.

The chain joins TRBV9 to TRBJ1-6; D is undetermined. Germline V gene lookup returns CDR1 SGDLS and CDR2 YYNGEE. The CDR3 covers 14 residues. V lost 4 bases and J lost 7, with 12 bases in between. CDR3 residues: CASSSRQENSPLHF. The CDR3 nucleotides are TGTGCCAGCAGCTCCCGGCAGGAGAATTCACCCCTCCACTTT.

This clone was seen once. CDR3 region: CASSGRQRGLDSPLHF. CDR3 in DNA: TGTGCCAGCAGTGGACGACAAAGAGGGCTGGACTCACCCCTCCACTTT. The chain joins TRBV6-1 to TRBJ1-6; D remains unclear. The germline V and J ends were trimmed by 4 bases and 10 bases, with 20 bases remaining between them. This CDR3 has 16 amino acids. CDR1 and CDR2 (germline): MNHNS, SASEGT.

J is TRBJ2-7 and V is TRBV6-2 or TRBV6-3; 7 nucleotides match TRBD2. Per germline, CDR1 MNHEY and CDR2 SVGEGT. This CDR3 is 14 amino acids long. The trim removed 2 bases at V and 3 bases at J, leaving 4 bases unmatched. The CDR3 DNA reads as TGTGCCAGCAGTTACAGTAGGGAGGGCTACGAGCAGTACTTC. This encodes CASSYSREGYEQYF.

The chain recombines TRBV6-2 or TRBV6-3 with TRBJ2-3; TRBD2 is a possible D gene (5 bases). V was pared by 5 bases and J by 0 bases, with 12 bases between. Germline CDR1 and CDR2: MNHEY and SVGEGT. The CDR3 runs to 15 residues. The CDR3 region is CASSLLPGSTDTQYF. The CDR3 DNA is TGTGCCAGCAGTCTCCTCCCGGGAAGCACAGATACGCAGTATTTT.

The chain joins TRBV24-1 to TRBJ2-5, with a weak D call TRBD1 (5 bases). CDR1 KGHDR and CDR2 SFDVKD come from the germline V gene. Trimming removed 0 bases at V and 5 bases at J, with 15 bases between. This CDR3 spans 16 amino acids. The CDR3 loop reads CATSDLQGRVGETQYF. CDR3 DNA sequence: TGTGCCACCAGTGATTTGCAGGGCAGGGTAGGGGAGACCCAGTACTTC.

This clone was seen a handful of times. This chain links TRBV28 with TRBJ1-5, with 8 nucleotides matching TRBD1. V shed 5 bases and J 1 base; nucleotides not matched to a gene: 7. Germline V CDR1 and CDR2: MDHEN, SYDVKM. This CDR3 is built from 16 residues. The CDR3 loop reads CASSRQGKGSNQPQHF. The CDR3, as DNA: TGTGCCAGCAGTAGACAGGGGAAGGGGAGCAATCAGCCCCAGCATTTT.

The chain uses TRBV11-3 and TRBJ2-2; weak D call: TRBD2 (6 bases). The V end lost 5 bases, the J end lost 3 bases, and 13 bases lay between the germline ends. Germline CDR1 reads SGHNT; CDR2 reads YENEEA. The CDR3 consists of 15 residues. CDR3 DNA sequence: TGTGCCAGCAGCAAGGAGGGACTTGACACCGGGGAGCTGTTTTTT. This translates into CASSKEGLDTGELFF.

The V gene is TRBV18, the J gene TRBJ2-1; D is possibly TRBD1 or TRBD2 (5 bases each). Trimming took 6 bases from V and 7 from J, leaving 28 bases between them. The CDR3 has 18 amino acids. Germline assignment: CDR1 KGHSH and CDR2 LQKENI. The CDR3 sequence is CASSMYGAADPPENEQFF. The CDR3 coding sequence is TGTGCCAGCTCGATGTACGGGGCGGCGGACCCGCCGGAGAATGAGCAGTTCTTC.

The chain is built from TRBV5-5 and TRBJ2-3, with D maybe TRBD2 (6 bases). CDR1 is SGHKS and CDR2 is YYEKEE in the germline V gene (reference sequence). With 0 bases removed from V and 8 bases from J, the gap between germline ends came to 19 bases. The CDR3 covers 16 residues. In DNA, the CDR3 is TGTGCCAGCAGCTTGGAGGAGGGGATGAGGCATGCTACGCAGTATTTT. It codes for CASSLEEGMRHATQYF.

The chain combines TRBV29-1 with TRBJ2-1; TRBD2 agrees at 13 bases. V was clipped by 2 bases and J by 7 bases; unmatched bases: 2. The length of the CDR3 is 14 residues. Germline CDR1 reads SQVTM; CDR2 reads ANQGSEA. The CDR3 DNA follows: TGCAGCGTTGAAACTAGCGGGAGGGAAAATGAGCAGTTCTTC. Protein sequence: CSVETSGRENEQFF.